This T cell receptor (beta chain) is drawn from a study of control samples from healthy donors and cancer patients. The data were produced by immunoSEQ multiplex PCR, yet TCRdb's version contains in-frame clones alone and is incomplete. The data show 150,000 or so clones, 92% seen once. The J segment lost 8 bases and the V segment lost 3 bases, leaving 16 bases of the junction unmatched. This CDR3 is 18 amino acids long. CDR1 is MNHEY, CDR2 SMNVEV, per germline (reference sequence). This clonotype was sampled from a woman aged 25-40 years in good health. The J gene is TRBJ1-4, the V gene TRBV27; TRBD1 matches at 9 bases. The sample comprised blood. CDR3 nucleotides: TGTGCCAGCAGTTTTCTGGTGACAGGGGGGCCTCGTGTAGAAAAACTGTTTTTT. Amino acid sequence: CASSFLVTGGPRVEKLFF.